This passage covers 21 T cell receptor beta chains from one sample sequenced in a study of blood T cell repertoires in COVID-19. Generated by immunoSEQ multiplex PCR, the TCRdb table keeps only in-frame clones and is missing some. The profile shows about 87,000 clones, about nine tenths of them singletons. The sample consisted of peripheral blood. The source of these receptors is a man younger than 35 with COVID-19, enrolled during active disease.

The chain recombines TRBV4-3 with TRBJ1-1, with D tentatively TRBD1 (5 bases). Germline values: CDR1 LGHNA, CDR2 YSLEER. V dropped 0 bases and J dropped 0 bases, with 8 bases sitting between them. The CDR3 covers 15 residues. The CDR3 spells CASSQDQGVNTEAFF. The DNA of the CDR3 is TGCGCCAGCAGCCAAGATCAGGGCGTGAACACTGAAGCTTTCTTT.

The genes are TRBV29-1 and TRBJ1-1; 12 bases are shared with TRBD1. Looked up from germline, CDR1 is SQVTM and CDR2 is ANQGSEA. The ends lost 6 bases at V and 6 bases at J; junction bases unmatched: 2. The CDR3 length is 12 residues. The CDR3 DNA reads TGCAGCGTGGGACAGGGGGCGGCTGAAGCTTTCTTT. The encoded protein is CSVGQGAAEAFF.

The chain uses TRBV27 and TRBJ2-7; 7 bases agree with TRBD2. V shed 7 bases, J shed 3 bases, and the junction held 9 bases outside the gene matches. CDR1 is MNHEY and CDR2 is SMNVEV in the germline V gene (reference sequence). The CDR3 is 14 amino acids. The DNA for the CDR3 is TGTGCCAGCACACCTAGCGGCGCTCACTACGAGCAGTACTTC. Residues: CASTPSGAHYEQYF.

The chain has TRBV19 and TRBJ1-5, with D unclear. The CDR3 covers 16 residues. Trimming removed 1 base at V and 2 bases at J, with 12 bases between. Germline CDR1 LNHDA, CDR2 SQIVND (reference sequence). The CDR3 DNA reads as TGTGCCAGTAGTATAGTAGGGAGTTGGGGCAATCAGCCCCAGCATTTT. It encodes CASSIVGSWGNQPQHF.

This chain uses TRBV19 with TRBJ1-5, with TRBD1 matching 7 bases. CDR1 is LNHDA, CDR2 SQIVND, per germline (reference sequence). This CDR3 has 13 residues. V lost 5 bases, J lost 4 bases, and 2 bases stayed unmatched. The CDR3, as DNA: TGTGCCAGTAGTGCAGGGGGAAATCAGCCCCAGCATTTT. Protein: CASSAGGNQPQHF.

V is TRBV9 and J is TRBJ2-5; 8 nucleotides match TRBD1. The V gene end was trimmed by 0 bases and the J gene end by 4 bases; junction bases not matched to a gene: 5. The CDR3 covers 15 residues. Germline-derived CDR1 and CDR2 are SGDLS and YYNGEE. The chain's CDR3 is CASSVGTGLLETQYF. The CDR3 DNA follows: TGTGCCAGCAGCGTAGGGACAGGGTTACTAGAGACCCAGTACTTC.

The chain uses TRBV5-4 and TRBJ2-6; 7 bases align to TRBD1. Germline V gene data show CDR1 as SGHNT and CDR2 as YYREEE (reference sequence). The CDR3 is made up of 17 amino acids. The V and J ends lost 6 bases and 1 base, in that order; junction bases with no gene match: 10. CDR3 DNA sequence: TGTGCCAGCACCCAAGTACAGGGGATATCTGGGGCCAACGTCCTGACTTTC. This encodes CASTQVQGISGANVLTF.

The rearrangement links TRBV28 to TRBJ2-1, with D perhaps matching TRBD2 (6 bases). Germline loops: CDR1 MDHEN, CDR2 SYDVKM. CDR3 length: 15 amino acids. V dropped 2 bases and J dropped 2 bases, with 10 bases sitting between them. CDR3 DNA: TGTGCCAGCAGTTTAGGGGCGGGAACCTACAATGAGCAGTTCTTC. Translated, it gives CASSLGAGTYNEQFF.

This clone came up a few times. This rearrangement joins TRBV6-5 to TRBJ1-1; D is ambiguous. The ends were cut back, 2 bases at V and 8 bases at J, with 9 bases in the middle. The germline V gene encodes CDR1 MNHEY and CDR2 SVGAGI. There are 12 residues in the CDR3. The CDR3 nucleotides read TGTGCCAGCAGTTACAACGGCAGGGAAGCTTTCTTT. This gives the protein CASSYNGREAFF.

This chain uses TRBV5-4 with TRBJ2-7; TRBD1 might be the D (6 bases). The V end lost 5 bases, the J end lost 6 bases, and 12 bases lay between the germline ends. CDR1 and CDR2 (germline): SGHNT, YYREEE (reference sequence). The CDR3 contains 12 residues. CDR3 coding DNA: TGTGCCAGCAGGGAACAGGGTTCCGAGCAGTACTTC. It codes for CASREQGSEQYF.

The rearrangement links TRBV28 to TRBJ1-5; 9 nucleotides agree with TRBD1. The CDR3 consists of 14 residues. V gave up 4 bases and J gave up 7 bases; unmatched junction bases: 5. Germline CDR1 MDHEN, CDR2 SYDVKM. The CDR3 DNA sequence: TGTGCCAGCAGTTCGGGGACAGGGATCCAGCCCCAGCATTTT. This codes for CASSSGTGIQPQHF.

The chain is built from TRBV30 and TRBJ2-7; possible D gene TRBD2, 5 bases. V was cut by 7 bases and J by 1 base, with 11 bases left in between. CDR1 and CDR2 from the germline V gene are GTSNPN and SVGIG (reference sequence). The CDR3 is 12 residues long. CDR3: CASGVASYEQYF. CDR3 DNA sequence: TGTGCCTCCGGGGTAGCTTCCTACGAGCAGTACTTC.

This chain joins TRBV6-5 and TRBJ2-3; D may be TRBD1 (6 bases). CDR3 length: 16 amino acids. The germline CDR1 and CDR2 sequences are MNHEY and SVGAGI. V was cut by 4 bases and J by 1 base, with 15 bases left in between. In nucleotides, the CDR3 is TGTGCCAGCAGTTCCACAGGGAAATTGGGCACAGATACGCAGTATTTT. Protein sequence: CASSSTGKLGTDTQYF.

The CDR3 DNA sequence: TGTGCCAGCACCGGCACCGGGACTAGCCCCAATGAGCAGTTCTTC. This gives the protein CASTGTGTSPNEQFF. The gene calls are TRBV2 and TRBJ2-1; 9 bases line up with TRBD2. V was pared by 7 bases and J by 6 bases, with 10 bases of the junction left unmatched. CDR1 SNHLY and CDR2 FYNNEI come from the germline V gene. This CDR3 has 15 amino acids.

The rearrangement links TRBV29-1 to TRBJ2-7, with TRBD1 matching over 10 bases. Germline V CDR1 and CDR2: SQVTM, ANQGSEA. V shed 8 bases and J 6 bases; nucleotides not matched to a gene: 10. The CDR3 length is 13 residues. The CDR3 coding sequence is TGCAGCATTAGGACAGGGGGTAACGGCGAGCAGTACTTC. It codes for CSIRTGGNGEQYF.

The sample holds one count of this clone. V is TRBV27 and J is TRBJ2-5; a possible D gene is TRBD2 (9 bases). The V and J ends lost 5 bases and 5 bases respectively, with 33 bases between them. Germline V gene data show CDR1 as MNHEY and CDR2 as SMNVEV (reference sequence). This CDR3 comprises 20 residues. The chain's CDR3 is CASSPQGSGSTGGTMETQYF. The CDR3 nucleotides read TGTGCCAGCAGTCCCCAGGGTAGCGGGAGTACAGGGGGGACCATGGAGACCCAGTACTTC.

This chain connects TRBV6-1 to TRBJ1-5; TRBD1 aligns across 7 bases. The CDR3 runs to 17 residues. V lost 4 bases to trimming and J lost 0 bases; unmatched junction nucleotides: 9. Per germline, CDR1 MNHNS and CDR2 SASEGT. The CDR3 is CASSAAGGMYSNQPQHF. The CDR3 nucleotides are TGTGCCAGCAGTGCGGCAGGGGGGATGTATAGCAATCAGCCCCAGCATTTT.

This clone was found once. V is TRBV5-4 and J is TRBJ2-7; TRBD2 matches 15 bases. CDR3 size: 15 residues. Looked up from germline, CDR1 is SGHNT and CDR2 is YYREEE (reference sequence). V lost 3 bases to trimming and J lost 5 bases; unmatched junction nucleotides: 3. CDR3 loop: CASSWTSGRVDEQYF. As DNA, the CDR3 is TGTGCCAGCAGCTGGACTAGCGGGAGGGTTGACGAGCAGTACTTC.

The CDR3 DNA reads as TGTGCCAGCAGTTTATTCGTACGTAGCTCTGGAAACACCATATATTTT. Residues: CASSLFVRSSGNTIYF. V gene TRBV28 combines with J gene TRBJ1-3; D ambiguous. Trimming removed 1 base at V and 0 bases at J, with 10 bases between. The CDR3 sequence is 16 residues long. Germline loops: CDR1 MDHEN, CDR2 SYDVKM.

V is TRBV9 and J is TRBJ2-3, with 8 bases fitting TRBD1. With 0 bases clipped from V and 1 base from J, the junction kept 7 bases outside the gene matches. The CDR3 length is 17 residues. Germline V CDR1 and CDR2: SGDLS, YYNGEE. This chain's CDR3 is CASSVGGRGRRTDTQYF. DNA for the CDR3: TGTGCCAGCAGCGTAGGTGGCAGGGGGCGGCGCACAGATACGCAGTATTTT.

In DNA, the CDR3 is TGTGCCAGCAGTTACTCGGGGCAGGGGAGCTACAATGAGCAGTTCTTC. Translating it yields CASSYSGQGSYNEQFF. The chain employs TRBV6-5 and TRBJ2-1; TRBD1 might be the D (6 bases). The CDR3 covers 16 residues. The germline V gene encodes CDR1 MNHEY and CDR2 SVGAGI. Trimming left V 0 bases short and J 3 bases short, with 12 bases between.